This T cell receptor (beta chain) is from a study of CD8+CD57+ T cells in acquired aplastic anemia. Researchers used genomic DNA as the template to profile TCR beta VDJ and CDR3. TCRdb recomputed calls from the reads with MiXCR, one row per CDR3 protein. Of 75,000 to 90,000 distinct CDR3 sequences listed, approximately 46% were seen once; the top ten hold approximately 62%. Germline lookup yields CDR1 SGHTA and CDR2 FQGNSA. V lost 1 base and J lost 1, with 4 bases in between. The CDR3 has 13 residues. The chain couples TRBV7-2 to TRBJ1-1; no definite D call. The sample consisted of sorted CD4+, CD8+, or CD8+CD57+ T cells (not recorded which) from PBMCs. This TCR derives from a human donor in good health, serving as a control. CDR3 protein: CASSLERNTEAFF. CDR3 DNA: TGTGCCAGCAGCTTAGAACGGAACACTGAAGCTTTCTTT.